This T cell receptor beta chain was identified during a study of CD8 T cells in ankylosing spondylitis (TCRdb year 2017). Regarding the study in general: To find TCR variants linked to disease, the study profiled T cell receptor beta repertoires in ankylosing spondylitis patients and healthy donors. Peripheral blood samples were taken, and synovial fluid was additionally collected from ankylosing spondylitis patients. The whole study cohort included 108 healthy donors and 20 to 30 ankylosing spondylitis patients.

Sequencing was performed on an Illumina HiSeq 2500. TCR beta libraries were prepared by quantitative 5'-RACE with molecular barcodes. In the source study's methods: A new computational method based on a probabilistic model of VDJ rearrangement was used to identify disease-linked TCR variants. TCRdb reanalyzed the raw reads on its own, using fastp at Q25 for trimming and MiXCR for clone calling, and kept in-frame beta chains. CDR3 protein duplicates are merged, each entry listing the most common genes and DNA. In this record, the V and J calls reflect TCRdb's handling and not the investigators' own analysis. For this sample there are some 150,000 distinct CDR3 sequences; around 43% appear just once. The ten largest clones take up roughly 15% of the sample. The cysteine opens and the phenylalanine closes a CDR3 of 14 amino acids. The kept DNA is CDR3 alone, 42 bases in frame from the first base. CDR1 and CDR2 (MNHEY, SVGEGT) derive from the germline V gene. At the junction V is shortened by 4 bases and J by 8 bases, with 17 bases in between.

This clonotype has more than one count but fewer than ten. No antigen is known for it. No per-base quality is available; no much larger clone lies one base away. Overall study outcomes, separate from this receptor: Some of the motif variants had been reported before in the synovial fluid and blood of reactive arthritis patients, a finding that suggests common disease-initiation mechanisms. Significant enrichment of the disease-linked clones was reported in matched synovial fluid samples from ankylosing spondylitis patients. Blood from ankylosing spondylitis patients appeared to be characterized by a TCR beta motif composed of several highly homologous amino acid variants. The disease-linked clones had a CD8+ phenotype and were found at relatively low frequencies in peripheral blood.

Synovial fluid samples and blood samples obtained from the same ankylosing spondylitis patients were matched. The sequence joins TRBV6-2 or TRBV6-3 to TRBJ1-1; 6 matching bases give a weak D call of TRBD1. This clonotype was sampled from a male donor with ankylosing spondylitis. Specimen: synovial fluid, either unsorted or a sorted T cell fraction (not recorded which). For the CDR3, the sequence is CASSWGPPLSEAFF. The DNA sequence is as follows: TGTGCCAGCAGTTGGGGGCCTCCTCTTTCCGAAGCTTTCTTT.